The TCR beta chain described here comes from a study of response to subunit inactivated influenza vaccine (dated by TCRdb to about 2018). As for the study more broadly: To follow how T cells responded to a trivalent subunit inactivated influenza vaccine, the researchers relied on deep quantitative profiling of the T cell receptor repertoire. What the study reported, not specific to this receptor: The authors suggested that each seasonal influenza vaccination may recruit only a limited number of new T cells.

On this clonotype itself: No antigen is known for it. No much larger clone is present one base from it, and per-base qualities are unavailable.

The library relied on RT-PCR. The sequencer listed for this sample is Illumina HiSeq 2500. TCRdb reran the public reads through fastp at Q25 and MiXCR, keeping productive beta chains. For every CDR3 protein sequence, its rows merge into one entry that carries the most common genes and DNA. The sample records 500,000 to 750,000 distinct CDR3 sequences, around 15% of which are singletons. Of the sample, around 10% is held by the ten largest clones. CDR1 SGHTA and CDR2 FQGNSA were looked up in the germline V gene. A distance of 11 bases separates the germline ends of V and J, which lose 5 bases and 0 bases respectively. From the cysteine through the phenylalanine, the CDR3 covers 15 amino acids. The CDR3 DNA has 45 bases and is translated from base 1.

The sample here was PBMCs from blood, taken about 12 days after vaccination. The sequence is built from TRBV7-2 and TRBJ1-3; the D segment could be TRBD1, given 5 matching bases. The TCR was taken from a middle-aged man who received an inactivated influenza vaccine. Donor details come from another sample of the same person, matched by shared clones. DNA sequence: TGTGCCAGCAGCCGCCCTGGGACCTCTGGAAACACCATATATTTT. Translated, this gives CASSRPGTSGNTIYF.